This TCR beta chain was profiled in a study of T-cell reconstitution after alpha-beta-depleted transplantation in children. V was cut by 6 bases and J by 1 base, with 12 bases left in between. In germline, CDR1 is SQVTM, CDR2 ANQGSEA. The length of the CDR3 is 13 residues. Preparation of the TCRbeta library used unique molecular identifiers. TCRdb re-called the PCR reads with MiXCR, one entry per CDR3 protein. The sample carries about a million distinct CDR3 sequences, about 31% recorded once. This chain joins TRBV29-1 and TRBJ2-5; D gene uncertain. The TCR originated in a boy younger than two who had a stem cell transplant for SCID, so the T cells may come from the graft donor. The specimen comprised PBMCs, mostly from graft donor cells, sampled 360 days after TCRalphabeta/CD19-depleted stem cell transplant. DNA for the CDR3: TGCAGCGTCGCGCCTGGAAGCCAAGAGACCCAGTACTTC. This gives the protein CSVAPGSQETQYF.